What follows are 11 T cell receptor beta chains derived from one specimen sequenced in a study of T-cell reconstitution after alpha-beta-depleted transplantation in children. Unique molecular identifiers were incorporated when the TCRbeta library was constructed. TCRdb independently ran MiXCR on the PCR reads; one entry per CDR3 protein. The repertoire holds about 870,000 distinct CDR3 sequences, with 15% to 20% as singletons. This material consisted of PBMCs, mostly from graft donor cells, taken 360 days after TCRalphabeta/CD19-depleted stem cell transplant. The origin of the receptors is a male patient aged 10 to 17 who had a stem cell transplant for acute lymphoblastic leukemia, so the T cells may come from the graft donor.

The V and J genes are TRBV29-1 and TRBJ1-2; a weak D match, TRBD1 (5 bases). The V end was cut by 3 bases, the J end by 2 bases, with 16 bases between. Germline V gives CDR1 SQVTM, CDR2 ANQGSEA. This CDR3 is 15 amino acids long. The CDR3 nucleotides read TGCAGCGTTGAGGCGGGCGACAGTTCCAACTATGGCTACACCTTC. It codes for CSVEAGDSSNYGYTF.

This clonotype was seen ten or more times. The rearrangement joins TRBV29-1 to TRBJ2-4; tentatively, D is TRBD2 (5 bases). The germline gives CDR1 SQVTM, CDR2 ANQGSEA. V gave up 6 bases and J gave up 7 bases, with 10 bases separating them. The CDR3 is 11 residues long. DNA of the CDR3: TGCAGCGTCCACAGAGGGAACATTCAGTACTTC. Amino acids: CSVHRGNIQYF.

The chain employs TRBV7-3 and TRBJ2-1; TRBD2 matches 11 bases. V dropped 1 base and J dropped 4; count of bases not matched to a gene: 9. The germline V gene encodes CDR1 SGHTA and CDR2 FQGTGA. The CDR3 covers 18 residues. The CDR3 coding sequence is TGTGCCAGCAGCTTAATCCAAAAGACTAGCGGGGATTACAATGAGCAGTTCTTC. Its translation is CASSLIQKTSGDYNEQFF. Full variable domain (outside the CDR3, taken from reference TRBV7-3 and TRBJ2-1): GAGVSQTPSNKVTEKGKYVELRCDPISGHTALYWYRQSLGQGPEFLIYFQGTGAADDSGLPNDRFFAVRPEGSVSTLKIQRTERGDSAVYLCASSLIQKTSGDYNEQFFGPGTRLTVL.

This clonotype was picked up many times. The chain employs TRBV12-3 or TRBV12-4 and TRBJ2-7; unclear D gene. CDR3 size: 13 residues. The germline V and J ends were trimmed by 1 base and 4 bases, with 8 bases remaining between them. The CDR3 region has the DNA TGTGCCAGCAGTTTAGGACTCTGGTACGAGCAGTACTTC. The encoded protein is CASSLGLWYEQYF.

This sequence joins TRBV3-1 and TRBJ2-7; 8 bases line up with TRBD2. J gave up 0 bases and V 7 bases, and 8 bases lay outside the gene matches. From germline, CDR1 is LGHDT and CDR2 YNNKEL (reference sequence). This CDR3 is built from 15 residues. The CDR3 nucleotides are TGTGCCAGCAACCGAGCGGGAGACGTCTCCTACGAGCAGTACTTC. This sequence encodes CASNRAGDVSYEQYF.

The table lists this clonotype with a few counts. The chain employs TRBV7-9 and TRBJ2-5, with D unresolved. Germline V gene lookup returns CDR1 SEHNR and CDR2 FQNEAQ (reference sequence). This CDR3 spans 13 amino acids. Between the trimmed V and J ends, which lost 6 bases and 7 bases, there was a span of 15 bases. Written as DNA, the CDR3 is TGTGCCAGCAGTCCCGACACCCTAGGGACCCAGTACTTC. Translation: CASSPDTLGTQYF.

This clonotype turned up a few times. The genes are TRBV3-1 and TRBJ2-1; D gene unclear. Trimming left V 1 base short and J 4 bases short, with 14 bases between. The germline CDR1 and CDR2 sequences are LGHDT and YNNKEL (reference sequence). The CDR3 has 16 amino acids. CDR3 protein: CASSQVSTGPYNEQFF. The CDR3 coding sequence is TGTGCCAGCAGCCAAGTCAGTACGGGTCCTTACAATGAGCAGTTCTTC.

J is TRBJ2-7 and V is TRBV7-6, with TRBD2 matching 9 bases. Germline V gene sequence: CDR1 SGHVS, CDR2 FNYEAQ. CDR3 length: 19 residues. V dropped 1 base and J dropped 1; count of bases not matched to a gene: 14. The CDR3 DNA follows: TGTGCCAGCAGCTTAGGCCCTAGCGGGACCTTTCTGTCTTCCTACGAGCAGTACTTC. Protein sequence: CASSLGPSGTFLSSYEQYF.

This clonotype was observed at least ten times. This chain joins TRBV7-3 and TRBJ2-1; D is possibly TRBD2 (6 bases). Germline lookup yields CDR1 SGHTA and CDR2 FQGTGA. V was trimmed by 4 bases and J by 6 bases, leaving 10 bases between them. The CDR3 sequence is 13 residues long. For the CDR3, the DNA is TGTGCCAGCAGCTCGGGACTCTTCAATGAGCAGTTCTTC. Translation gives CASSSGLFNEQFF.

CDR3 in DNA: TGTGCCACCAGCAGAGATCTAGGGAGGGCCGGTACCCCAAACGAGCAGTACTTC. Encoded protein: CATSRDLGRAGTPNEQYF. V usage is TRBV15 and J usage is TRBJ2-7; 7 bases fit TRBD2. This CDR3 has 18 residues. V dropped 0 bases and J dropped 5; count of bases not matched to a gene: 16. Germline CDR1 reads LNHNV; CDR2 reads YYDKDF (reference sequence).

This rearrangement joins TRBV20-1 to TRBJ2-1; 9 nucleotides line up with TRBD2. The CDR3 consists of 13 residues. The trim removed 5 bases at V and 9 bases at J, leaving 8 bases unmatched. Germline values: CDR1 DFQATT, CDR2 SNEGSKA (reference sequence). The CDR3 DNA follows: TGCAGTGCTGGGATAAGCGGGGGGAGTGAGCAGTTCTTC. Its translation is CSAGISGGSEQFF.